One and the same sample provided the 7 T cell receptor beta chains below, sequenced in a study of blood T cell repertoires in COVID-19. Clones were sequenced by immunoSEQ multiplex PCR, and TCRdb holds only the in-frame ones, with some missing. The sample shows over 15,000 clones, roughly 76% of them seen only once. The material sequenced was peripheral blood. These receptors all stem from a man between 65 and 85 years old with active or convalescent COVID-19.

This rearrangement joins TRBV30 to TRBJ1-1; D may be TRBD1 (5 bases). This CDR3 region has 15 residues. Trimming shortened V by 1 base and J by 2 bases, and 14 bases separated the two germline ends. Germline V gives CDR1 GTSNPN, CDR2 SVGIG (reference sequence). CDR3: CAWSAGGVGNTEAFF. As DNA, the CDR3 is TGTGCCTGGAGTGCCGGAGGGGTCGGAAACACTGAAGCTTTCTTT.

The chain employs TRBV2 and TRBJ2-7; 7 bases agree with TRBD1. Germline V gene data show CDR1 as SNHLY and CDR2 as FYNNEI. The ends lost 0 bases at V and 3 bases at J; junction bases unmatched: 2. The CDR3 length is 14 residues. Here the CDR3 reads CASSEATGSYEQYF. CDR3 nucleotides: TGTGCCAGCAGTGAAGCGACAGGGAGCTACGAGCAGTACTTC.

The chain uses TRBV7-8 and TRBJ2-7; D possibly corresponds to TRBD1 (8 bases). Deletions cut 2 bases from V and 7 bases from J, with 27 bases between. Germline V gene lookup returns CDR1 SGHVS and CDR2 FQNEAQ. The CDR3 has 18 residues. Here the CDR3 DNA reads TGTGCCAGCAGCTTAATCCCCAGGGGGGGGACAGGCAATACGGAGCAGTACTTC. It specifies CASSLIPRGGTGNTEQYF.

The chain employs TRBV5-6 and TRBJ1-2; 9 positions match TRBD1. Unmatched junction bases numbered 12, after V lost 6 bases and J lost 9 bases. Germline loops: CDR1 SGHDT, CDR2 YYEEEE. The CDR3 extends over 14 amino acids. This chain's CDR3 is CASIKFGTGFSYTF. The CDR3 DNA sequence: TGTGCCAGCATCAAATTCGGGACAGGGTTTAGCTACACCTTC.

By sample share, this clone is medium-sized (0.01 to 0.1%). The V and J genes are TRBV5-4 and TRBJ2-5; D call uncertain. Per the germline V gene, CDR1 is SGHNT and CDR2 is YYREEE (reference sequence). V dropped 1 base and J dropped 3 bases, with 7 bases sitting between them. The CDR3 spans 13 residues. The CDR3 is CASSLTAKETQYF. CDR3 bases: TGTGCCAGCAGCTTGACTGCAAAAGAGACCCAGTACTTC.

This clone was seen once. The rearrangement links TRBV28 to TRBJ2-7; 8 nucleotides align to TRBD1. Germline trimming cut 8 bases from V and 7 bases from J; bases unmatched to any gene: 13. Germline V lookup: CDR1 MDHEN, CDR2 SYDVKM. The CDR3 covers 14 residues. The CDR3 DNA follows: TGTGCCAGCGTCTCAGGGGGCCAGCGGGTGGAGCAGTACTTC. Translation: CASVSGGQRVEQYF.

This clone was seen a handful of times. An end of the junction differs from the germline gene, which may be a read error. The V call is TRBV5-3, the J call TRBJ1-1, with D possibly being TRBD1 (6 bases). TRBV5-3 has ORF status, its function being uncertain. CDR3 length: 8 residues. The CDR3 spells CAGPGDLF. In DNA, the CDR3 is TGTGCCGGGCCAGGGGATCTCTTT.